The 29 T cell receptor beta chains listed next were all sequenced from one sample in a study of PD-1 blockade in classical Hodgkin lymphoma (dated by TCRdb to 2020 to 2022). The intended sense of this specimen's time point label: cycle 2 day 1 (C2D1) of nivolumab. Relapse after autologous stem cell transplantation had occurred in all trial patients, and cohorts A, B and C were distinguished by prior brentuximab vedotin exposure. The receptor library was made with the immunoSEQ multiplex PCR assay. TCRdb holds this immuneACCESS table with in-frame rearrangements only. Some clones are missing; in checked studies, unresolved V genes explain under half, and the rest has no known cause. For this sample the table gives around 150,000 clones, of which approximately 80% were detected only once. The ten largest clones add up to 9.2% of the sample. Specimen: peripheral blood mononuclear cells (PBMCs), collected before the second cycle of nivolumab. Receptors originate from a human donor with classical Hodgkin lymphoma.

The chain links TRBV4-1 to TRBJ2-7; D is ambiguous. This CDR3 region has 15 residues. Germline CDR1 and CDR2: MGHRA and YSYEKL. Trimming cost V 0 bases and J 3 bases, with 12 bases left between them. Here the CDR3 reads CASSQEQQPYYEQYF. The CDR3 DNA reads TGCGCCAGCAGCCAAGAACAACAGCCATACTACGAGCAGTACTTC.

The chain carries TRBV28 and TRBJ1-4; D may be TRBD1 (6 bases). The length of the CDR3 is 15 residues. V lost 5 bases, J lost 8 bases, and 18 bases lay in between. Germline-derived CDR1 and CDR2 are MDHEN and SYDVKM. CDR3 loop: CASSLGTLRHEKLFF. The CDR3 region has the DNA TGTGCCAGCAGTCTGGGGACACTCAGGCACGAAAAACTGTTTTTT.

This clone was seen once. The rearrangement uses TRBV29-1 and TRBJ1-1; TRBD1 matches 8 bases. J gave up 5 bases and V 7 bases, and 9 bases lay outside the gene matches. The CDR3 runs to 13 residues. Germline V gene data show CDR1 as SQVTM and CDR2 as ANQGSEA. This CDR3 reads CSAAGQVGTEAFF. CDR3 coding DNA: TGCAGCGCTGCGGGACAGGTAGGGACTGAAGCTTTCTTT.

The chain joins TRBV21-1 to TRBJ1-2. TRBV21-1 is described as a pseudogene. This CDR3 has 12 amino acids. The CDR3: CASSKILFGYTF. CDR3 coding DNA: TGTGCCAGCAGCAAAATATTGTTTGGCTACACCTTC.

In this sample, this clone turned up a few times. The chain is built from TRBV25-1 and TRBJ2-7; D gene ambiguous. The CDR3 has 13 residues. The germline V gene encodes CDR1 MGHDK and CDR2 SYGVNS. The V gene lost 1 base and the J gene lost 0 bases, with 4 bases spanning the gap. The CDR3 loop is CASSESPSYEQYF. The CDR3, as DNA: TGTGCCAGCAGTGAATCACCCTCCTACGAGCAGTACTTC.

The chain is built from TRBV19 and TRBJ1-3; D is ambiguous. Deletions cut 3 bases from V and 2 bases from J, with 8 bases between. The germline gives CDR1 LNHDA, CDR2 SQIVND (reference sequence). This CDR3 spans 14 amino acids. CDR3: CASSIRGTGNTIYF. For the CDR3, the DNA is TGTGCCAGTAGTATCCGGGGAACTGGAAACACCATATATTTT.

The rearrangement joins TRBV5-1 to TRBJ2-7; 10 bases align to TRBD1. CDR1 and CDR2 from the germline V gene are SGHRS and YFSETQ. V lost 7 bases and J lost 5; bases outside the gene matches: 6. The CDR3 sequence is 13 residues long. The CDR3 sequence is CASGTDRGHEQYF. The CDR3 DNA sequence: TGCGCCAGCGGAACTGACAGGGGGCACGAGCAGTACTTC.

V and J are TRBV10-3 and TRBJ2-5; D is tentatively TRBD1 or TRBD2 (6 bases each). The ends were cut back, 0 bases at V and 5 bases at J, with 13 bases in the middle. CDR1 and CDR2 from the germline V gene are ENHRY and SYGVKD. CDR3 length: 15 residues. In nucleotides, the CDR3 is TGTGCCATCAGTGAGTCCGGGGGCGCCGGGGAGACCCAGTACTTC. Its translation is CAISESGGAGETQYF.

The J gene is TRBJ2-1, the V gene TRBV7-2, with 12 bases aligning to TRBD2. Trimming cost V 4 bases and J 3 bases; bases outside gene matches: 4. Germline V gene data show CDR1 as SGHTA and CDR2 as FQGNSA. The CDR3 spans 16 residues. The CDR3 coding sequence is TGTGCCAGCAGCTACCCACTAGCGGGAGGCTACAATGAGCAGTTCTTC. It specifies CASSYPLAGGYNEQFF. Full variable domain (missing parts from reference TRBV7-2 and TRBJ2-1): GAGVSQSPSNKVTEKGKDVELRCDPISGHTALYWYRQSLGQGLEFLIYFQGNSAPDKSGLPSDRFSAERTGGSVSTLTIQRTQQEDSAVYLCASSYPLAGGYNEQFFGPGTRLTVL.

The chain recombines TRBV6-5 with TRBJ2-7; 12 nucleotides agree with TRBD2. CDR3 length equals 14 residues. V dropped 7 bases and J dropped 3; count of bases not matched to a gene: 4. Germline-derived CDR1 and CDR2 are MNHEY and SVGAGI. The CDR3 here is CASKRLAGDYEQYF. The DNA of the CDR3 is TGTGCCAGCAAGAGACTAGCGGGAGACTACGAGCAGTACTTC.

The chain employs TRBV11-3 and TRBJ1-3; 7 positions match TRBD1. The V and J ends lost 3 bases and 0 bases, in that order; junction bases with no gene match: 2. This CDR3 spans 15 amino acids. Germline CDR1 is SGHNT and CDR2 is YENEEA. For the CDR3, the DNA is TGTGCCAGCAGCTTGCAGGGGGACTCTGGAAACACCATATATTTT. Translated: CASSLQGDSGNTIYF.

V is TRBV7-9 and J is TRBJ2-2; TRBD1 might be the D (5 bases). V lost 4 bases to trimming and J lost 8 bases, with 8 bases between them. Per germline, CDR1 SEHNR and CDR2 FQNEAQ (reference sequence). The CDR3 has 12 amino acids. CDR3 sequence (DNA): TGTGCCAGCAGCTGGCAGGGAGGGGAGCTGTTTTTT. Protein: CASSWQGGELFF.

V and J are TRBV2 and TRBJ1-2, with D uncertain. CDR1 is SNHLY, CDR2 FYNNEI, per germline. The germline V and J ends were trimmed by 2 bases and 4 bases, with 8 bases remaining between them. This CDR3 contains 13 residues. The CDR3 nucleotides are TGTGCCAGCAGTGAATTGGGGTTCTATGGCTACACCTTC. Translation: CASSELGFYGYTF.

The chain uses TRBV6-6 and TRBJ1-4; 8 positions match TRBD1. The V gene's germline CDR1 is MNHNY and CDR2 SVGAGI (reference sequence). The CDR3 sequence is 15 residues long. V lost 2 bases and J lost 7; bases outside the gene matches: 6. As DNA, the CDR3 is TGTGCCAGCAGTTACAGGCAACAGGGGGGTGAAAAACTGTTTTTT. Its protein product is CASSYRQQGGEKLFF.

The sample holds one count of this clone. The chain employs TRBV11-2 and TRBJ1-2; D is ambiguous. V was shortened by 4 bases and J by 2 bases, with 14 bases between the two germline ends. The CDR3 extends over 15 amino acids. Germline-derived CDR1 and CDR2 are SGHAT and FQNNGV. The CDR3 DNA is TGTGCCAGCAGCTACACACCGGGAGCAAACTATGGCTACACCTTC. Its protein product is CASSYTPGANYGYTF.

This clone showed up many times. This sequence joins TRBV6-5 and TRBJ1-1, with D possibly being TRBD1 (5 bases). Germline V lookup: CDR1 MNHEY, CDR2 SVGAGI. V was clipped by 6 bases and J by 2 bases, with 10 bases between them. The CDR3 totals 13 residues. CDR3 nucleotides: TGTGCCAGCAGGAGGGGACCTAACACTGAAGCTTTCTTT. It encodes CASRRGPNTEAFF.

The chain employs TRBV7-9 and TRBJ1-1, with D unclear. The CDR3 has 11 amino acids. The germline V gene encodes CDR1 SEHNR and CDR2 FQNEAQ (reference sequence). V shed 5 bases and J shed 3 bases, with 4 bases lying between them. The CDR3 region has the DNA TGTGCCAGCAGCCCAGACACTGAAGCTTTCTTT. Amino acid sequence: CASSPDTEAFF.

V is TRBV13 and J is TRBJ1-1, with 11 bases that match TRBD1. The junction had 8 bases not matched to a gene; V was cut back by 5 bases and J by 3 bases. The CDR3 covers 16 residues. CDR1 and CDR2 (germline): PRHDT, FYEKMQ (reference sequence). CDR3 nucleotide sequence: TGTGCCAGCAGCCCCCGTGGACAGGGGGCTGACACTGAAGCTTTCTTT. Amino acid sequence: CASSPRGQGADTEAFF.

CDR3 sequence: CASSPDSGGASYNEQFF. In DNA form, the CDR3 reads TGTGCCAGCAGCCCAGATAGCGGGGGGGCCTCCTACAATGAGCAGTTCTTC. The chain has TRBV7-3 and TRBJ2-1; 11 nucleotides agree with TRBD2. Germline V gene lookup returns CDR1 SGHTA and CDR2 FQGTGA. The CDR3 runs to 17 residues. Trimming took 5 bases from V and 0 from J; bases not matched to a gene: 6.

The V and J genes are TRBV10-3 and TRBJ2-7; possibly TRBD2 for D (6 bases). Trimming took off 0 bases at V and 0 bases at J, with 12 bases between the two ends. The germline V gene encodes CDR1 ENHRY and CDR2 SYGVKD. This CDR3 has 16 residues. The CDR3 sequence is CAISESHTTSSYEQYF. The CDR3 nucleotides read TGTGCCATCAGTGAGTCCCATACGACTAGCTCCTACGAGCAGTACTTC.

V gene TRBV10-3 combines with J gene TRBJ1-2, with D maybe TRBD1 (5 bases). This CDR3 has 13 residues. The germline CDR1 and CDR2 sequences are ENHRY and SYGVKD. Trimming took 6 bases from V and 1 from J, leaving 9 bases between them. The CDR3 DNA is TGTGCCATCAGACCCGACAGTAACTATGGCTACACCTTC. Its protein product is CAIRPDSNYGYTF.

V usage is TRBV6-1 and J usage is TRBJ2-4; D tentatively fits TRBD1 or TRBD2 (5 bases each). The V end lost 4 bases, the J end lost 0 bases, and 7 bases lay between the germline ends. The CDR3 has 14 amino acids. Per the germline V gene, CDR1 is MNHNS and CDR2 is SASEGT. The CDR3: CASSGGPAKNIQYF. CDR3 nucleotide sequence: TGTGCCAGCAGTGGGGGACCAGCCAAAAACATTCAGTACTTC.

This clone appeared a few times. The V call is TRBV11-2, the J call TRBJ1-1; no clear D. Per germline, CDR1 SGHAT and CDR2 FQNNGV. The CDR3 extends over 14 amino acids. The ends were cut back, 3 bases at V and 1 base at J, with 9 bases in the middle. Written as DNA, the CDR3 is TGTGCCAGCAGCTTTGAAGGGCGGAACACTGAAGCTTTCTTT. Translation gives CASSFEGRNTEAFF.

This rearrangement joins TRBV12-5 to TRBJ2-3; D gene ambiguous. CDR3 length: 15 residues. Germline lookup yields CDR1 LGHNT and CDR2 FRNRAP. V was trimmed by 1 base and J by 3 bases, leaving 11 bases between them. The CDR3 loop is CASGLGSAWTDTQYF. Written as DNA, the CDR3 is TGTGCTAGTGGTTTGGGGTCCGCTTGGACAGATACGCAGTATTTT.

The chain recombines TRBV19 with TRBJ1-1; TRBD1 is a possible D gene (6 bases). The germline gives CDR1 LNHDA, CDR2 SQIVND (reference sequence). V lost 8 bases to trimming and J lost 0 bases, with 13 bases between them. The length of the CDR3 is 14 residues. In DNA, the CDR3 is TGTGCCAGTGGAGACAGGTCGATGAACACTGAAGCTTTCTTT. Its protein is CASGDRSMNTEAFF.

There are a few counts of this clone. V and J are TRBV30 and TRBJ1-4; 7 bases match TRBD1. V was clipped by 2 bases and J by 0 bases; unmatched bases: 3. This CDR3 has 15 residues. Per germline, CDR1 GTSNPN and CDR2 SVGIG (reference sequence). The CDR3 DNA sequence: TGTGCCTGGAGTTTAGGGGGCGCAACTAATGAAAAACTGTTTTTT. It translates to CAWSLGGATNEKLFF.

The CDR3 DNA reads as TGTGCCAGCAGTTCCAGACCCGGTACTGAAGCTTTCTTT. This encodes CASSSRPGTEAFF. V is TRBV27 and J is TRBJ1-1; D is uncertain. Trimming stripped 4 bases from V and 5 bases from J, with 11 bases between. CDR3 length: 13 amino acids. Germline V CDR1 and CDR2: MNHEY, SMNVEV (reference sequence).

The chain uses TRBV7-9 and TRBJ1-1, with a possible D match to TRBD1 (5 bases). Trimming removed 2 bases from V and 13 bases from J, with 17 bases in between. The CDR3 totals 13 residues. Germline CDR1 reads SEHNR; CDR2 reads FQNEAQ (reference sequence). The CDR3 here is CASSLTDTGQGFF. The CDR3 bases are TGTGCCAGCAGCTTAACTGACACAGGCCAAGGTTTCTTT.

The genes are TRBV11-1 and TRBJ2-7, with 10 bases matching TRBD2. Unmatched junction bases numbered 6, after V lost 3 bases and J lost 1 base. The CDR3 contains 16 residues. Germline-derived CDR1 and CDR2 are SGHAT and FQDESV (reference sequence). CDR3 in amino acids: CASSFAELAGSYEQYF. CDR3 nucleotides: TGTGCCAGCAGCTTTGCGGAACTAGCGGGGTCCTACGAGCAGTACTTC.